This passage covers 30 T cell receptor beta chains from one sample sequenced in a study of blood T cell repertoires in COVID-19. Assay: immunoSEQ multiplex PCR; the TCRdb copy retains only in-frame clones and omits some. This sample carries over 80,000 clones, 75% to 90% of them seen once, and the ten largest clones take approximately 1.3%. Sequenced sample: peripheral blood. The origin of the receptors is an elderly man with active or convalescent COVID-19.

On this clone itself: The same CDR3 arises from other DNA sequences in this sample as well. This sequence joins TRBV27 and TRBJ1-2; 8 bases line up with TRBD1. The V and J ends lost 2 bases and 8 bases, in that order; junction bases with no gene match: 4. This CDR3 region has 13 residues. Germline-derived CDR1 and CDR2 are MNHEY and SMNVEV (reference sequence). Here the CDR3 DNA reads TGTGCCAGCAGTTTAGGGACAGGCTACGGCTACACCTTC. Encoded protein: CASSLGTGYGYTF.

This clone has only one observation. The chain joins TRBV5-1 to TRBJ2-7, with TRBD2 matching 7 bases. This CDR3 is 15 amino acids long. Trimming took 0 bases from V and 1 from J; bases not matched to a gene: 4. Germline V lookup: CDR1 SGHRS, CDR2 YFSETQ. This chain's CDR3 is CASSLGGSQSYEQYF. The CDR3 nucleotides read TGCGCCAGCAGCTTGGGCGGGAGCCAGTCCTACGAGCAGTACTTC.

By proportion, this clone is medium-sized. The rearrangement uses TRBV5-4 and TRBJ2-7; D may be TRBD1 (6 bases). CDR3 length: 15 residues. Germline lookup yields CDR1 SGHNT and CDR2 YYREEE (reference sequence). V dropped 0 bases and J dropped 1 base, with 11 bases sitting between them. The CDR3 sequence is CASSLEGQGSYEQYF. CDR3 DNA sequence: TGTGCCAGCAGCTTGGAGGGGCAGGGGTCCTACGAGCAGTACTTC.

The chain is built from TRBV19 and TRBJ2-7; 7 nucleotides agree with TRBD2. This CDR3 has 15 amino acids. With 3 bases clipped from V and 2 bases from J, the junction kept 7 bases outside the gene matches. Germline lookup yields CDR1 LNHDA and CDR2 SQIVND (reference sequence). CDR3 DNA sequence: TGTGCCAGTAGTATGCACCCTAGCGGAGCCTACGAGCAGTACTTC. It encodes CASSMHPSGAYEQYF.

This clone was detected once. The rearrangement joins TRBV12-3 or TRBV12-4 to TRBJ2-3; D remains ambiguous. The CDR3 contains 11 residues. Trimming left V 3 bases short and J 6 bases short, with 4 bases between. CDR3 nucleotide sequence: TGTGCCAGCAGTTTGAGGGATACGCAGTATTTT. Translating gives CASSLRDTQYF.

The rearrangement links TRBV19 to TRBJ2-6; D uncertain. Between the trimmed V and J ends, which lost 1 base and 1 base, there was a span of 5 bases. The CDR3 is 15 residues long. Germline V gene sequence: CDR1 LNHDA, CDR2 SQIVND (reference sequence). The CDR3 DNA sequence: TGTGCCAGTAGTATAGCCCTTTCTGGGGCCAACGTCCTGACTTTC. Amino acids: CASSIALSGANVLTF.

The chain carries TRBV28 and TRBJ1-5; 10 bases fit TRBD1. The ends lost 6 bases at V and 6 bases at J; junction bases unmatched: 5. The CDR3 sequence is 14 residues long. CDR1 MDHEN and CDR2 SYDVKM come from the germline V gene. The CDR3 loop reads CASSRDRGVQPQHF. For the CDR3, the DNA is TGTGCCAGCAGCCGGGACAGGGGAGTTCAGCCCCAGCATTTT.

This chain links TRBV3-1 (or the pseudogene TRBV3-2) with TRBJ1-1; D perhaps matches TRBD1 (5 bases). With 8 bases removed from V and 1 base from J, the gap between germline ends came to 14 bases. CDR1 is LGHDT, CDR2 YNNKEL, per germline (reference sequence). The length of the CDR3 is 14 residues. The CDR3 is CASSSGHKNTEAFF. CDR3 bases: TGTGCCAGCTCGTCCGGACACAAGAACACTGAAGCTTTCTTT.

The gene calls are TRBV6-6 and TRBJ1-6, with TRBD1 matching over 8 bases. There are 15 residues in the CDR3. The V gene end was trimmed by 3 bases and the J gene end by 7 bases; junction bases not matched to a gene: 5. The germline V gene encodes CDR1 MNHNY and CDR2 SVGAGI (reference sequence). The CDR3 loop is CASSYSGGANSPLHF. CDR3 in DNA: TGTGCCAGCAGTTATTCAGGGGGCGCCAATTCACCCCTCCACTTT.

The chain links TRBV7-8 to TRBJ2-5; 7 positions match TRBD2. The CDR3 has 15 amino acids. Germline trimming cut 3 bases from V and 4 bases from J; bases unmatched to any gene: 8. Germline CDR1 is SGHVS and CDR2 is FQNEAQ. This chain's CDR3 is CASSFWRERRETQYF. The DNA for the CDR3 is TGTGCCAGCAGCTTTTGGCGGGAGAGGAGAGAGACCCAGTACTTC.

As to this clone: At one end the junction does not follow the germline gene, possibly because of a read error. The chain combines TRBV5-1 with TRBJ1-4; D remains ambiguous. Germline V gene sequence: CDR1 SGHRS, CDR2 YFSETQ. The CDR3 contains 14 residues. The chain's CDR3 is CASSLDGGNEKLFF. The CDR3 DNA reads TGCGCCAGCAGTTTGGACGGAGGAAATGAAAAACTGTTTTTT.

V usage is TRBV4-3 and J usage is TRBJ1-6; 10 bases are a match to TRBD1. The CDR3 runs to 17 residues. CDR1 and CDR2 from the germline V gene are LGHNA and YSLEER. The V and J ends lost 0 bases and 5 bases, in that order; junction bases with no gene match: 4. The CDR3 DNA follows: TGCGCCAGCAGCCAAGAGTTCGGACAGGGGGATAATTCACCCCTCCACTTT. Its protein product is CASSQEFGQGDNSPLHF.

The chain links TRBV3-1 (or the pseudogene TRBV3-2) to TRBJ1-6; the match to TRBD1 covers 7 bases. J was trimmed by 5 bases and V by 4 bases; bases with no gene match: 8. This CDR3 comprises 16 residues. From germline, CDR1 is LGHDT and CDR2 YNNKEL (reference sequence). CDR3 DNA: TGTGCCAGCAGCCCGGCCGGGACAGAGAATAATTCACCCCTCCACTTT. Translating gives CASSPAGTENNSPLHF.

This clone was picked up a small number of times. The CDR3 nucleotides read TGTGCCAGCAGCTTAGCGCTCCGAGAAACCAATGAGCAGTTCTTC. It is translated as CASSLALRETNEQFF. This chain links TRBV7-9 with TRBJ2-1, with D unclear. V dropped 0 bases and J dropped 6 bases, with 12 bases sitting between them. The CDR3 length is 15 residues. CDR1 is SEHNR and CDR2 is FQNEAQ in the germline V gene (reference sequence).

The chain uses TRBV7-3 and TRBJ1-2; D gene ambiguous. Germline values: CDR1 SGHTA, CDR2 FQGTGA. This CDR3 is 14 amino acids long. The V gene lost 3 bases and the J gene lost 3 bases, with 11 bases spanning the gap. The CDR3 sequence: CASSFTPGDYGYTF. CDR3 DNA: TGTGCCAGCAGCTTTACGCCCGGGGACTATGGCTACACCTTC.

This clone is a singleton in its sample. This sequence joins TRBV7-9 and TRBJ2-5; D possibly corresponds to TRBD1 (6 bases). V was trimmed by 5 bases and J by 5 bases, leaving 6 bases between them. CDR3 length: 11 residues. Per the germline V gene, CDR1 is SEHNR and CDR2 is FQNEAQ (reference sequence). The CDR3 sequence is CASSQGETQYF. The CDR3 DNA sequence: TGTGCCAGCAGCCAGGGGGAGACCCAGTACTTC.

V usage is TRBV7-9 and J usage is TRBJ1-2, with D possibly being TRBD1 (5 bases). The germline V gene has CDR1 SEHNR and CDR2 FQNEAQ (reference sequence). Trimming took off 5 bases at V and 4 bases at J, with 17 bases between the two ends. The CDR3 loop spans 15 amino acids. For the CDR3, the DNA is TGTGCCAGCAGCCCTCAACAGGCTACGACCTATGGCTACACCTTC. It translates to CASSPQQATTYGYTF.

V usage is TRBV19 and J usage is TRBJ1-5; possibly TRBD1 for D (6 bases). CDR3 length: 17 amino acids. Germline values: CDR1 LNHDA, CDR2 SQIVND (reference sequence). Deletions cut 1 base from V and 4 bases from J, with 17 bases between. CDR3 nucleotide sequence: TGTGCCAGTAGTATAGTTGGGGGCCACCAAAGTAATCAGCCCCAGCATTTT. This codes for CASSIVGGHQSNQPQHF.

The chain couples TRBV3-1 (or the pseudogene TRBV3-2) to TRBJ2-5, with a weak D call TRBD1 (6 bases). The CDR3 contains 14 residues. V was pared by 8 bases and J by 2 bases, with 15 bases between. The germline gives CDR1 LGHDT, CDR2 YNNKEL (reference sequence). Here the CDR3 reads CASAEQGDQETQYF. CDR3 nucleotides: TGTGCCAGCGCCGAACAGGGAGATCAAGAGACCCAGTACTTC.

The gene calls are TRBV6-6 and TRBJ1-1; D might be TRBD1 (5 bases). This CDR3 has 16 amino acids. In germline, CDR1 is MNHNY, CDR2 SVGAGI (reference sequence). V gave up 6 bases and J gave up 2 bases, with 19 bases separating them. The CDR3 sequence: CASSHGGLRGNTEAFF. In DNA form, the CDR3 reads TGTGCCAGCAGCCACGGGGGACTACGGGGAAACACTGAAGCTTTCTTT.

The gene calls are TRBV28 and TRBJ2-7, with a weak D call TRBD2 (6 bases). The CDR3 contains 13 residues. Deletions cut 6 bases from V and 7 bases from J, with 16 bases between. Germline-derived CDR1 and CDR2 are MDHEN and SYDVKM. The CDR3: CASSIQGLGEQYF. The DNA for the CDR3 is TGTGCCAGCAGCATCCAGGGACTCGGTGAGCAGTACTTC.

The chain links TRBV18 to TRBJ2-2, with a possible D match to TRBD2 (6 bases). Germline CDR1 is KGHSH and CDR2 is LQKENI. V lost 3 bases, J lost 1 base, and 9 bases lay in between. This CDR3 is 15 amino acids long. The CDR3 DNA reads TGTGCCAGCTCACCGGGGGGATTGAACACCGGGGAGCTGTTTTTT. Encoded protein: CASSPGGLNTGELFF.

The chain joins TRBV9 to TRBJ2-3; weak D call: TRBD1 (5 bases). The CDR3 totals 15 residues. Trimming stripped 4 bases from V and 0 bases from J, with 12 bases between. Germline CDR1 and CDR2: SGDLS and YYNGEE. CDR3 loop: CASSTSGHSTDTQYF. The CDR3 DNA reads TGTGCCAGCAGCACATCCGGACACAGCACAGATACGCAGTATTTT.

The chain carries TRBV7-2 and TRBJ1-2; no clear D. This CDR3 is 13 amino acids long. Looked up from germline, CDR1 is SGHTA and CDR2 is FQGNSA. V was cut by 2 bases and J by 7 bases, with 11 bases left in between. The CDR3 DNA reads TGTGCCAGCAGCTTACCCGGGTTCGGTGGCTACACCTTC. It yields the protein CASSLPGFGGYTF.

The chain couples TRBV29-1 to TRBJ2-1; D perhaps matches TRBD1 (6 bases). This CDR3 has 15 amino acids. The V end was cut by 4 bases, the J end by 13 bases, with 26 bases between. The germline V gene encodes CDR1 SQVTM and CDR2 ANQGSEA. The CDR3 protein is CSVASGAGNQAEQFF. The CDR3 bases are TGCAGCGTTGCCTCAGGGGCTGGGAATCAGGCTGAACAGTTCTTC.

This clone was picked up one time. The chain couples TRBV28 to TRBJ2-7; 7 nucleotides match TRBD1. V shed 3 bases and J 0 bases; nucleotides not matched to a gene: 2. This CDR3 is built from 14 residues. CDR1 is MDHEN, CDR2 SYDVKM, per germline. CDR3 sequence (DNA): TGTGCCAGCAGTTTTCCAGGGGGCTCCTACGAGCAGTACTTC. It translates to CASSFPGGSYEQYF.

The chain couples TRBV7-9 to TRBJ2-1; TRBD2 aligns across 10 bases. CDR1 is SEHNR, CDR2 FQNEAQ, per germline (reference sequence). With V trimmed by 6 bases and J by 6 bases, 8 bases remained unmatched. This CDR3 comprises 15 residues. CDR3 sequence (DNA): TGTGCCAGCAGGCCTGGACTAGCGGAACTCAATGAGCAGTTCTTC. It specifies CASRPGLAELNEQFF.

The chain has TRBV9 and TRBJ2-1; D unclear. V was shortened by 1 base and J by 8 bases, with 10 bases between the two germline ends. This CDR3 region has 13 residues. Germline loops: CDR1 SGDLS, CDR2 YYNGEE. The CDR3 nucleotides are TGTGCCAGCAGCGTACGTCCGGTGGATGAGCAGTTCTTC. Its protein is CASSVRPVDEQFF.

The J gene is TRBJ2-1, the V gene TRBV2; D gene uncertain. There are 12 residues in the CDR3. Germline CDR1 is SNHLY and CDR2 is FYNNEI. V gave up 8 bases and J gave up 3 bases, with 8 bases separating them. CDR3 nucleotide sequence: TGTGCCAGCGACTCCGTCTACAATGAGCAGTTCTTC. Translating it yields CASDSVYNEQFF.

The chain uses TRBV3-1 (or the pseudogene TRBV3-2) and TRBJ2-7, with 9 bases matching TRBD2. Germline V gives CDR1 LGHDT, CDR2 YNNKEL (reference sequence). The CDR3 spans 15 residues. V was pared by 1 base and J by 2 bases, with 3 bases of the junction left unmatched. CDR3 residues: CASSQVAGGPYEQYF. CDR3 coding DNA: TGTGCCAGCAGCCAAGTCGCGGGAGGGCCCTACGAGCAGTACTTC.